This T cell receptor (beta chain) was captured by sequencing in a study of TIL therapy for anti-PD-1-resistant metastatic lung cancer (dated by TCRdb to the early 2020s). With respect to the entire study: Before any PD-1/PD-L1 blockade was given, tumors were harvested, nivolumab was then administered, and patients who progressed went on to receive lymphodepletion, an infusion of expanded TIL, and IL-2. A median non-synonymous tumor mutation burden of approximately 1.5 mutations per megabase was determined across the cohort by whole-exome sequencing. Most of the cohort had lung adenocarcinoma, including a few EGFR-mutant tumors and two ALK-rearranged tumors, and half of the patients were either current or former smokers. Enrolled patients had a median age of around 49 years (range about 38-75) and a median tumor PD-L1 proportion score of around 5.6%. Clonotypes were tracked across tumor, expanded TIL product and serial blood samples by T cell receptor beta sequencing of tumor and peripheral blood. On the study overall, not on this receptor specifically: Infused TIL clonotypes partially replaced the baseline peripheral repertoire then decayed over months, with no apparent association between persistence and response. Because the cohort was highly selected, with more treatment-naive, never-smoker and oncogene-addicted patients than is typical, generalizability is limited. The study protocol defined all tumor marker inferences as exploratory.

There are 14 amino acids in the CDR3, from cysteine to phenylalanine inclusive. The DNA shown is the 42-base CDR3, in frame from base 1. Unmatched junction bases come to 8, with V trimmed by 6 bases and J by 5 bases. The germline V gene specifies MDHEN as CDR1 and SYDVKM as CDR2. Points on this clone: Its antigen is unknown. There are no base qualities to consult, and no much larger clone falls within one base.

According to the study, the label for this sample's time point signals: pre-treatment sample, taken before nivolumab and TIL therapy. Adults with stage 4 NSCLC were enrolled from October 2017 to January 2020 in a dual-center phase I trial. Samples were obtained from a single-arm, open-label phase I trial in which tumor-infiltrating lymphocyte therapy with nivolumab was evaluated in advanced non-small cell lung cancer. Mononuclear cells from blood collected in EDTA tubes were isolated on a Ficoll gradient and snap-frozen as pellets, and DNA was then extracted using a Qiagen mini-prep kit. TCR beta CDR3 regions were amplified from genomic DNA with the immunoSEQ v3 hsTCRB kit using bias-controlled multiplex PCR. An Illumina NextSeq 500 was used to sequence the TCR libraries, reaching around 1.8 million read pairs at survey level or about 4.5-6 million at deep level. Under the source paper's analysis protocol: The immunoSEQ Analyzer software assigned V, D and J genes, filtered out non-productive sequences, and reported clonality. Repertoires of infused TIL and blood were compared using productive Simpson clonality and the Morisita overlap index of productive TRB rearrangements. The absolute count of a clonotype in blood was estimated by multiplying the lymphocyte count by the CD3+ fraction and by the productive frequency of the clone. The immuneACCESS repertoire file appears here via TCRdb, limited to in-frame rearrangements. These files lack a portion of the clones; in checked studies, under half of the deficit traces to unresolved V genes, and the cause of the others is not known. D and trimming were read from the DNA, whereas the V and J calls and clone size are those reported in that table. This sample lists about 43,000 clones; around 80% were detected once. Over 13% of the sample lies in the top ten.

This TCR came from a man between 70 and 80 years old with non-small cell lung cancer. The sequence joins TRBV28 to TRBJ2-3; 7 bases in between match TRBD1. Sequenced here: blood, sampled at baseline. This receptor has the CDR3 CASRAPGQRDTQYF. The nucleotides read TGTGCCAGCAGAGCCCCGGGACAGCGAGATACGCAGTATTTT.